The T cell receptor (beta chain) under discussion was sequenced for a study of control samples from healthy donors and cancer patients. The CDR3 runs to 13 residues. CDR1 MDHEN and CDR2 SYDVKM come from the germline V gene. V lost 3 bases and J lost 4, with 9 bases in between. Data came from immunoSEQ multiplex PCR; TCRdb stores just in-frame clones and leaves some out. The table has 100,000 to 150,000 clones, 80% to 95% seen once. Source material: blood. The TCR comes from a man between 18 and 35 years old in good health. The genes are TRBV28 and TRBJ1-2; D unresolved. The DNA for the CDR3 is TGTGCCAGCAGTTTGCAGGTCGTCTATGGCTACACCTTC. Residues: CASSLQVVYGYTF.